These 20 T cell receptor beta chains were sequenced from one sample in a study of T cells after yellow fever vaccination. Each CDR3 protein is one row after TCRdb ran MiXCR on the 5' RACE reads. This table has hundreds of thousands of distinct CDR3 sequences, roughly a sixth appearing once. The sample was PBMCs, taken before the yellow fever booster vaccination. All receptors derive from a man in his late teens or twenties who received the YFV17D yellow fever vaccine.

This rearrangement joins TRBV7-2 to TRBJ1-2; TRBD1 matches 7 bases. Losses at the gene ends were 5 bases for V and 4 bases for J; bases not matched to a gene: 4. The CDR3 spans 13 residues. CDR1 is SGHTA, CDR2 FQGNSA, per germline. The CDR3 nucleotides are TGTGCCAGCAGCATCGGGACAGTCTATGGCTACACCTTC. It yields the protein CASSIGTVYGYTF.

The V and J genes are TRBV5-1 and TRBJ2-3; the D gene is possibly TRBD2 (6 bases). The germline CDR1 and CDR2 sequences are SGHRS and YFSETQ. CDR3 size: 14 residues. Trimming removed 3 bases at V and 6 bases at J, with 14 bases between. CDR3 nucleotide sequence: TGCGCCAGCAGCTCGGGGACTTTCGGGGATACGCAGTATTTT. This translates into CASSSGTFGDTQYF.

The V and J genes are TRBV6-2 or TRBV6-3 and TRBJ1-2, with D possibly being TRBD1 (5 bases). The germline CDR1 and CDR2 sequences are MNHEY and SVGEGT. Trimming pared 10 bases from V and 5 bases from J, leaving 20 bases between. This CDR3 is 14 amino acids long. CDR3 DNA: TGTGCCAACACAACTGCCGGGACCTTTTATGGCTACACCTTC. Residues: CANTTAGTFYGYTF.

This clonotype showed up many times. The chain combines TRBV20-1 with TRBJ2-3; TRBD2 matches at 7 bases. J lost 2 bases, V lost 3 bases, and 11 bases had no gene match. Germline V gene lookup returns CDR1 DFQATT and CDR2 SNEGSKA (reference sequence). CDR3 size: 16 residues. The CDR3, as DNA: TGCAGTGCTAGGCCCCTGGTGGGGGGGTCCACAGATACGCAGTATTTT. Its translation is CSARPLVGGSTDTQYF.

This clonotype was counted between two and nine times. This chain uses TRBV7-9 with TRBJ1-5; 9 bases agree with TRBD1. Germline lookup yields CDR1 SEHNR and CDR2 FQNEAQ (reference sequence). There are 14 residues in the CDR3. The J segment lost 7 bases and the V segment lost 5 bases, leaving 6 bases of the junction unmatched. The CDR3 protein is CASSPDRGTQPQHF. The CDR3 region has the DNA TGTGCCAGCAGCCCGGACAGGGGAACCCAGCCCCAGCATTTT.

The chain recombines TRBV7-6 with TRBJ2-3; D is uncertain. The germline V gene encodes CDR1 SGHVS and CDR2 FNYEAQ. The length of the CDR3 is 12 residues. Trimming pared 4 bases from V and 7 bases from J, leaving 9 bases between. The CDR3 spells CASSYDPHTQYF. The CDR3 bases are TGTGCCAGCAGCTATGACCCCCATACGCAGTATTTT.

This clonotype was seen more than once but under ten times. V and J are TRBV7-9 and TRBJ2-2; no clear D. Germline CDR1 reads SEHNR; CDR2 reads FQNEAQ (reference sequence). The V end lost 5 bases, the J end lost 1 base, and 11 bases lay between the germline ends. The CDR3 has 15 residues. The CDR3 reads CASSPLRENTGELFF. As DNA, the CDR3 is TGTGCCAGCAGCCCCTTACGAGAGAACACCGGGGAGCTGTTTTTT.

This clonotype showed up just a few times. The chain has TRBV9 and TRBJ2-5; D is possibly TRBD2 (5 bases). Germline V gives CDR1 SGDLS, CDR2 YYNGEE. This CDR3 has 15 amino acids. The V and J ends lost 0 bases and 6 bases respectively, with 15 bases between them. CDR3 loop: CASSVEGRPGKTQYF. The CDR3 DNA reads as TGTGCCAGCAGCGTAGAAGGACGGCCCGGGAAGACCCAGTACTTC.

This clonotype was observed a handful of times. The chain is built from TRBV5-5 and TRBJ1-5; D is uncertain. Germline V gene sequence: CDR1 SGHKS, CDR2 YYEKEE (reference sequence). This CDR3 contains 13 residues. The V end lost 2 bases, the J end lost 1 base, and 4 bases lay between the germline ends. CDR3 protein: CASSFSSNQPQHF. In nucleotides, the CDR3 is TGTGCCAGCAGCTTTAGCAGCAATCAGCCCCAGCATTTT. The full variable domain, with the rest looked up from reference TRBV5-5 and TRBJ1-5, is DAGVTQSPTHLIKTRGQQVTLRCSPISGHKSVSWYQQVLGQGPQFIFQYYEKEERGRGNFPDRFSARQFPNYSSELNVNALLLGDSALYLCASSFSSNQPQHFGDGTRLSIL.

The chain combines TRBV20-1 with TRBJ2-7; 10 bases map to TRBD1. The CDR3 covers 13 residues. Germline CDR1 DFQATT, CDR2 SNEGSKA (reference sequence). Trimming at V came to 3 bases and at J to 3 bases, leaving 2 bases not matched to a gene. Here the CDR3 DNA reads TGCAGTGCTAGCGGGACAGGGGACTACGAGCAGTACTTC. Its protein is CSASGTGDYEQYF.

This clonotype was recorded at least ten times. J is TRBJ1-2 and V is TRBV30; 10 nucleotides align to TRBD1. V was pared by 3 bases and J by 8 bases, with 6 bases of the junction left unmatched. CDR1 GTSNPN and CDR2 SVGIG come from the germline V gene (reference sequence). This CDR3 contains 13 residues. The CDR3 region is CAWSAGQGGGYTF. Here the CDR3 DNA reads TGTGCCTGGAGCGCCGGACAGGGGGGAGGCTACACCTTC.

The V call is TRBV5-1, the J call TRBJ2-2; 7 positions agree with TRBD1. From germline, CDR1 is SGHRS and CDR2 YFSETQ. Trimming removed 7 bases from V and 4 bases from J; junction bases left unmatched: 10. The CDR3 loop spans 15 amino acids. CDR3 in amino acids: CASFPGQLPTGELFF. In DNA, the CDR3 is TGCGCCAGCTTCCCGGGACAGTTACCCACCGGGGAGCTGTTTTTT.

This chain links TRBV12-3 or TRBV12-4 with TRBJ1-6, with D perhaps TRBD1 (5 bases). V lost 9 bases and J 9 bases, leaving 15 bases between the germline ends. The length of the CDR3 is 13 residues. The CDR3 region has the DNA TGTGCCAGTCTCAAAGACGGGGGTTCACCCCTCCACTTT. Its translation is CASLKDGGSPLHF.

In its sample, this clonotype was seen a few times. This chain connects TRBV29-1 to TRBJ1-2; D is possibly TRBD1 (6 bases). The V gene's germline CDR1 is SQVTM and CDR2 ANQGSEA. The CDR3 is 14 residues long. The V gene lost 1 base and the J gene lost 8 bases, with 17 bases spanning the gap. This CDR3 is CSVEVRTGGGGYTF. The DNA for the CDR3 is TGCAGCGTTGAAGTTCGGACGGGCGGGGGCGGCTACACCTTC.

Ten or more counts support this clonotype. The chain joins TRBV7-2 to TRBJ2-3, with a tentative D call TRBD2 (6 bases). V was pared by 1 base and J by 2 bases, with 16 bases between. The CDR3 totals 17 residues. Germline assignment: CDR1 SGHTA and CDR2 FQGNSA. CDR3 amino acids: CASSLVKAGDLTDTQYF. The CDR3 region has the DNA TGTGCCAGCAGCTTAGTAAAAGCGGGCGACCTCACAGATACGCAGTATTTT.

This clonotype was picked up a small number of times. This chain connects TRBV20-1 to TRBJ1-5; D is unclear. V lost 3 bases and J 6 bases, leaving 12 bases between the germline ends. This CDR3 comprises 13 residues. From germline, CDR1 is DFQATT and CDR2 SNEGSKA (reference sequence). CDR3 bases: TGCAGTGCTAGTCAGGCAGATTTTCAGCCCCAGCATTTT. It translates to CSASQADFQPQHF.

This chain connects TRBV4-3 to TRBJ1-1; unclear D gene. V was clipped by 1 base and J by 4 bases, with 10 bases between them. There are 14 residues in the CDR3. CDR1 and CDR2 (germline): LGHNA, YSLEER. The CDR3 loop reads CASSQGLASTEAFF. The CDR3 coding sequence is TGCGCCAGCAGCCAAGGCCTCGCCAGCACTGAAGCTTTCTTT.

This clonotype was found many times. This chain uses TRBV11-3 with TRBJ2-2; no definite D call. Trimming took 3 bases from V and 4 from J, leaving 3 bases between them. The germline V gene encodes CDR1 SGHNT and CDR2 YENEEA. The CDR3 runs 12 residues. For the CDR3, the DNA is TGTGCCAGCAGCTTTCCCACCGGGGAGCTGTTTTTT. This codes for CASSFPTGELFF.

V gene TRBV12-3 or TRBV12-4 combines with J gene TRBJ2-7, with a weak D call TRBD1 (5 bases). The V end lost 7 bases, the J end lost 3 bases, and 13 bases lay between the germline ends. The CDR3 has 13 residues. CDR3 bases: TGTGCCAGCACCCCGACCGGACACTACGAGCAGTACTTC. It codes for CASTPTGHYEQYF.

This clonotype was found a few times. The gene calls are TRBV7-9 and TRBJ1-2, with D perhaps TRBD1 (5 bases). The CDR3 extends over 13 amino acids. Germline V lookup: CDR1 SEHNR, CDR2 FQNEAQ (reference sequence). V was trimmed by 4 bases and J by 11 bases, leaving 17 bases between them. CDR3 amino acids: CASSSGTEAGYTF. The CDR3 bases are TGTGCCAGCAGCTCAGGGACTGAAGCTGGATACACCTTC.